The rows below give T cell receptor beta chains drawn from one sample of a study of response to subunit inactivated influenza vaccine. Each CDR3 protein gets one entry after TCRdb re-called the RT-PCR reads with MiXCR. Among 170,000 or so distinct CDR3 sequences listed, about 10% were seen once. The sequences come from CD8+ T cells sorted from PBMCs, collected less than 30 months after vaccination. These receptors were taken from a man between 50 and 75 years old who received an inactivated influenza vaccine. CDR3s include the opening cysteine and the closing phenylalanine or tryptophan. Each record gives: V gene, D gene, J gene, clone size, CDR3 DNA, CDR3 protein. A D gene is named only where the DNA matches it firmly. Not every row has a clone size; where given, it reads once, few, many or a size class.

TRBV5-1	TRBD1	TRBJ2-2	few	TGCGCCAGCAGCTTCCCCTCCGGGACAGGGCTCAACACCGGGGAGCTGTTTTTT	CASSFPSGTGLNTGELFF
TRBV29-1	-	TRBJ2-7	many	TGCAGCGTCGAAACCGCTGACAGGACCTACGAGCAGTACTTC	CSVETADRTYEQYF
TRBV4-2	TRBD2	TRBJ2-5	-	TGTGCCAGCAGCCAAGCTCGCGGGAGGATGGAAGAGACCCAGTACTTC	CASSQARGRMEETQYF
TRBV12-3/TRBV12-4	-	TRBJ2-1	-	TGTGCCAGCACTACGGACCAAGAGCAGTTCTTC	CASTTDQEQFF
TRBV7-8	-	TRBJ1-4	-	TGTGCCAGCAGCCAAGGGGGTTCGACTAATGAAAAACTGTTTTTT	CASSQGGSTNEKLFF
TRBV6-1	-	TRBJ2-2	-	TGTGCCAGCAGTGAAGTGACAACCAACACCGGGGAGCTGTTTTTT	CASSEVTTNTGELFF
TRBV14	-	TRBJ2-1	few	TGTGCCAGCAGCCAAGCCCAGGGGGGTTGGGTCTACAATGAGCAGTTCTTC	CASSQAQGGWVYNEQFF
TRBV28	TRBD1	TRBJ1-2	-	TGTGCCACCCTAAAACCGGGACAGGGTTCCTATGGCTACACCTTC	CATLKPGQGSYGYTF
TRBV7-2	-	TRBJ1-1	-	TGTGCCAGCAGCTTAGTCGTGAACGCCTACACTGAAGCTTTCTTT	CASSLVVNAYTEAFF
TRBV28	-	TRBJ1-1	-	TGTGCCAGCAGTTTGTTCGTAGTCCGTGGCACTGAAGCTTTCTTT	CASSLFVVRGTEAFF
TRBV4-1	TRBD2	TRBJ2-2	-	TGCGCCAGCAGCCAAGAGGGACTAGCGGTCGGGGGGGAGCTGTTTTTT	CASSQEGLAVGGELFF
TRBV29-1	-	TRBJ2-1	few	TGCAGCGTTGGATCCCAGGGCGCCTACAATGAGCAGTTCTTC	CSVGSQGAYNEQFF
TRBV12-3/TRBV12-4	-	TRBJ2-1	-	TGTGCCAGCAGTTTTGTGCGGGTGGATGAGCAGTTCTTC	CASSFVRVDEQFF
TRBV4-2	TRBD1	TRBJ2-1	few	TGTGCCAGCAGCCAAGTAGGGACAGGGTTTTACAATGAGCAGTTCTTC	CASSQVGTGFYNEQFF
TRBV28	TRBD2	TRBJ2-7	-	TGTGCCAGCAGTGTTACCGGGACTAACTCCTACGAGCAGTACTTC	CASSVTGTNSYEQYF
TRBV27	-	TRBJ2-5	-	-	CASSSSSMLGTPQYF
TRBV7-9	TRBD1	TRBJ2-7	-	TGTGCCAGCAGCGCACCCTCAACCGACAGGGGAAACGAGCAGTACTTC	CASSAPSTDRGNEQYF
TRBV4-3	-	TRBJ2-7	many	TGCGCCAGCAGCCTGAGAGACGGATACTACGAGCAGTACTTC	CASSLRDGYYEQYF
TRBV12-3/TRBV12-4	-	TRBJ1-1	many	TGTGCCAGCAGTCCCTTGGGGAACACTGAAGCTTTCTTT	CASSPLGNTEAFF